This TCR beta chain derives from a study of CD8 T cells in Susac syndrome. From blood CD8+ and CD4+ T cells, the TCR beta chain was sequenced. The multiple sclerosis controls comprised treatment-naive patients whose relapsing-remitting disease was stable or active. Reverse transcription of about 0.5 to 1 ug RNA used random hexamers. TCRdb itself ran the immunoSEQ multiplex PCR reads through MiXCR, one entry per CDR3 protein. The sample yields roughly 80,000 distinct CDR3 sequences, about 91% seen once. This clonotype originated in a human donor with multiple sclerosis. The sequencing input was CD8+ T cells from PBMCs.

CDR3 region: CASSYQGTSGPYEQYF. The CDR3 DNA is TGTGCCAGCAGTTACCAGGGGACTAGCGGGCCCTACGAGCAGTACTTC. J is TRBJ2-7 and V is TRBV6-2 or TRBV6-3; 12 bases are shared with TRBD2. V gave up 2 bases and J gave up 2 bases; unmatched junction bases: 4. CDR3 length: 16 amino acids. The V gene's germline CDR1 is MNHEY and CDR2 SVGEGT.